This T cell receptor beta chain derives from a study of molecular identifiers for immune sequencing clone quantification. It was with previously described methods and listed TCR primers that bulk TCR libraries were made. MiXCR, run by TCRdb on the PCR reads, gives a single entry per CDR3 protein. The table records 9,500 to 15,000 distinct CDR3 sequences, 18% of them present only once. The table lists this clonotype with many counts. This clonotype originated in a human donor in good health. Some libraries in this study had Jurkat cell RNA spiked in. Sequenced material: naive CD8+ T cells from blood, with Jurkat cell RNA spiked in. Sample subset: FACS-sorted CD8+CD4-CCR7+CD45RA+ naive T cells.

The CDR3 loop reads CASSFHGRENTEAFF. The CDR3 DNA reads as TGTGCCAGCAGTTTCCACGGGCGGGAGAACACTGAAGCTTTCTTT. V and J are TRBV28 and TRBJ1-1, with no clear D. The CDR3 extends over 15 amino acids. V was pared by 3 bases and J by 1 base, with 12 bases between. Per germline, CDR1 MDHEN and CDR2 SYDVKM.